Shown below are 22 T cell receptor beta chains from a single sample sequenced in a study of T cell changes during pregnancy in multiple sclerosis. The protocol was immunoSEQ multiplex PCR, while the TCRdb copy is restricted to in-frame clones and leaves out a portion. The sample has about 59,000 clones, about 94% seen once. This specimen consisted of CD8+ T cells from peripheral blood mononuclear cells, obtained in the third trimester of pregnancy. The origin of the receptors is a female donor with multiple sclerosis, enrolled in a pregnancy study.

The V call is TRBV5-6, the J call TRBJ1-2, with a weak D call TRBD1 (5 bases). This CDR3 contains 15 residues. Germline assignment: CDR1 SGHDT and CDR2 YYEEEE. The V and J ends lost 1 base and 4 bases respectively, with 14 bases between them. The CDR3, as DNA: TGTGCCAGCAGCTTGTACGTGACAGTAATCTATGGCTACACCTTC. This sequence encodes CASSLYVTVIYGYTF.

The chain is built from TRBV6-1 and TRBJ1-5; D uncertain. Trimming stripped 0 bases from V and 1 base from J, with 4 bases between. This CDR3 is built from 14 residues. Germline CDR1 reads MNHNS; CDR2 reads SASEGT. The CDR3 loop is CASSEAQSNQPQHF. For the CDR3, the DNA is TGTGCCAGCAGTGAAGCGCAGAGCAATCAGCCCCAGCATTTT.

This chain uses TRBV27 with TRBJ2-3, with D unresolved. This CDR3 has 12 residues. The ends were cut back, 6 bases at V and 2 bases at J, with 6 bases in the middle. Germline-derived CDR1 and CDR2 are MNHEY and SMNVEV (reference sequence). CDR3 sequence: CASSFNTDTQYF. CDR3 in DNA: TGTGCCAGCAGCTTTAACACAGATACGCAGTATTTT.

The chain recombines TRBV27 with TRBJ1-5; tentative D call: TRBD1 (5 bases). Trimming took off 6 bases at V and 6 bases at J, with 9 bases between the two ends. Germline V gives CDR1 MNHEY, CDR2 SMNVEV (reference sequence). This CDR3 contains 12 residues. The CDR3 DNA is TGTGCCAGCAGAAGGGGTTCTCAGCCCCAGCATTTT. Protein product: CASRRGSQPQHF.

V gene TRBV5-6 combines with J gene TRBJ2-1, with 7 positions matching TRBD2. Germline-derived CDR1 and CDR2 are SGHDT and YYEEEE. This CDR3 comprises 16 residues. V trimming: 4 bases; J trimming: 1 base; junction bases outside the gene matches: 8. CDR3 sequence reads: CASSGLGSISYNEQFF. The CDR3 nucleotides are TGTGCCAGCAGCGGACTAGGTAGCATATCCTACAATGAGCAGTTCTTC. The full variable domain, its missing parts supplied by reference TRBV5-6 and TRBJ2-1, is DAGVTQSPTHLIKTRGQQVTLRCSPKSGHDTVSWYQQALGQGPQFIFQYYEEEERQRGNFPDRFSGHQFPNYSSELNVNALLLGDSALYLCASSGLGSISYNEQFFGPGTRLTVL.

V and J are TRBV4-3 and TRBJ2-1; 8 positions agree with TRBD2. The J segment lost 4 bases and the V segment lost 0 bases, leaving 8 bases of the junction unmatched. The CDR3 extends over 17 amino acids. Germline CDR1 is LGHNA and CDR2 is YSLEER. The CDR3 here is CASSQDASVAGYNEQFF. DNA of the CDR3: TGCGCCAGCAGCCAAGATGCTTCGGTAGCGGGGTACAATGAGCAGTTCTTC.

The CDR3 protein is CASSTDRGHYEQYF. In DNA form, the CDR3 reads TGTGCCAGCAGCACCGACAGGGGCCACTACGAGCAGTACTTC. The chain employs TRBV7-9 and TRBJ2-7, with TRBD1 matching over 8 bases. V lost 5 bases to trimming and J lost 3 bases; unmatched junction nucleotides: 6. Germline CDR1 SEHNR, CDR2 FQNEAQ (reference sequence). CDR3 length equals 14 residues.

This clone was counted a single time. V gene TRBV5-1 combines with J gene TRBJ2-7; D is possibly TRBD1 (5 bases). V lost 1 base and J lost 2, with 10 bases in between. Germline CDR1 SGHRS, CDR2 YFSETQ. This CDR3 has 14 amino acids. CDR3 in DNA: TGCGCCAGCAGCTTGACAGGACCAACCTACGAGCAGTACTTC. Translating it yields CASSLTGPTYEQYF.

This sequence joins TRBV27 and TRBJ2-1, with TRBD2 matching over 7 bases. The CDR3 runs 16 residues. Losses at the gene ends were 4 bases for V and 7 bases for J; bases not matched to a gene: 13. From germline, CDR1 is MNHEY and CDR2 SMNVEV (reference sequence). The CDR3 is CASSSILANLGNEQFF. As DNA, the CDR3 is TGTGCCAGCAGTTCGATACTAGCGAACCTGGGGAATGAGCAGTTCTTC.

CDR3 protein: CASSQEALAKNIQYF. The CDR3 DNA follows: TGCGCCAGCAGCCAAGAAGCCCTAGCCAAAAACATTCAGTACTTC. The chain joins TRBV4-1 to TRBJ2-4; D gene ambiguous. This CDR3 has 15 residues. With 0 bases removed from V and 0 bases from J, the gap between germline ends came to 6 bases. Germline values: CDR1 MGHRA, CDR2 YSYEKL.

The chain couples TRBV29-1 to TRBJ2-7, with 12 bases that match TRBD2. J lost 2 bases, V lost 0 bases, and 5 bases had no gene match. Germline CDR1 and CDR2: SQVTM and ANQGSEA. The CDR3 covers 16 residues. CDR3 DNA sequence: TGCAGCGTTGAAGAAAGGACTAGCGGGAAGGCCTACGAGCAGTACTTC. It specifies CSVEERTSGKAYEQYF.

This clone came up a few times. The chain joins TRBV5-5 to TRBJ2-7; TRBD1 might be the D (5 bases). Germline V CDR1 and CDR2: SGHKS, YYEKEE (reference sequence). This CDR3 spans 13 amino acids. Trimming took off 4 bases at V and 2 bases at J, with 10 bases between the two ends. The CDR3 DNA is TGTGCCAGCAGCCACAGGTTCGCCTACGAGCAGTACTTC. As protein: CASSHRFAYEQYF.

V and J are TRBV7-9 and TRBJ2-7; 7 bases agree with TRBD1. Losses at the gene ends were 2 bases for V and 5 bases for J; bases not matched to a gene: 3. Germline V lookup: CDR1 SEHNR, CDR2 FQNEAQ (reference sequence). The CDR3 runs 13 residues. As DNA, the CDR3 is TGTGCCAGCAGCTTACTAACAGGGGACGAGCAGTACTTC. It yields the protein CASSLLTGDEQYF.

The DNA of the CDR3 is TGTGCCAGTAGAGACAGGGGTAGCAATCAGCCCCAGCATTTT. Translated: CASRDRGSNQPQHF. This rearrangement joins TRBV19 to TRBJ1-5; 8 bases are a match to TRBD1. The CDR3 consists of 14 residues. Per germline, CDR1 LNHDA and CDR2 SQIVND (reference sequence). V lost 6 bases to trimming and J lost 0 bases; unmatched junction nucleotides: 1. Full variable domain (rest looked up from reference TRBV19 and TRBJ1-5): DGGITQSPKYLFRKEGQNVTLSCEQNLNHDAMYWYRQDPGQGLRLIYYSQIVNDFQKGDIAEGYSVSREKKESFPLTVTSAQKNPTAFYLCASRDRGSNQPQHFGDGTRLSIL.

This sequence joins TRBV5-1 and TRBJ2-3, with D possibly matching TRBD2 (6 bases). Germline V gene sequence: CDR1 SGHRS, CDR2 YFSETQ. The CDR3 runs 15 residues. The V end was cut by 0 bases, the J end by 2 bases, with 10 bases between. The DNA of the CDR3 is TGCGCCAGCAGCTTGGGGAGGGCCACCACAGATACGCAGTATTTT. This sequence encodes CASSLGRATTDTQYF.

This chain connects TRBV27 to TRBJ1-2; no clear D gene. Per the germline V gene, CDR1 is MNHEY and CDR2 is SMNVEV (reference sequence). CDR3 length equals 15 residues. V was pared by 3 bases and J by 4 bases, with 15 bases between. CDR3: CASSFGASFFYGYTF. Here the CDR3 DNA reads TGTGCCAGCAGTTTTGGTGCGTCTTTCTTCTATGGCTACACCTTC.

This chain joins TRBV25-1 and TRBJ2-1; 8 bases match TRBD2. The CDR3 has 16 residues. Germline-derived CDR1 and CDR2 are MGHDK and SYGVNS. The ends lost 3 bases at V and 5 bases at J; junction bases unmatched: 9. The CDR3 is CASSDISGSYHNEQFF. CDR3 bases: TGTGCCAGCAGTGATATAAGCGGGAGCTACCACAATGAGCAGTTCTTC.

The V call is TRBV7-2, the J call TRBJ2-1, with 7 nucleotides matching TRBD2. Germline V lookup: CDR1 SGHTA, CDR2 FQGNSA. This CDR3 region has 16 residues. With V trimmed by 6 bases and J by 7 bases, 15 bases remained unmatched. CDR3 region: CASRPILAVLRNEQFF. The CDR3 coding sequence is TGTGCCAGCAGACCGATCCTAGCGGTTCTGAGGAATGAGCAGTTCTTC.

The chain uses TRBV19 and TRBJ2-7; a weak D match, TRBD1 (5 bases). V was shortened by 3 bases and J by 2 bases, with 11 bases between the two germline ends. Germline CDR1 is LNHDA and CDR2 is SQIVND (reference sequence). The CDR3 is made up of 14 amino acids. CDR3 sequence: CASSMAGPTYEQYF. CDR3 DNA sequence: TGTGCCAGTAGTATGGCAGGGCCAACCTACGAGCAGTACTTC.

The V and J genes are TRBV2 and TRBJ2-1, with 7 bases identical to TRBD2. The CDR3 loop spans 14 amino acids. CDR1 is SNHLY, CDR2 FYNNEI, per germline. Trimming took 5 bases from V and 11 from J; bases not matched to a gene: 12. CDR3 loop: CASSRDYPPSKQFF. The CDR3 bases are TGTGCCAGCAGTAGGGACTACCCACCATCTAAGCAGTTCTTC.

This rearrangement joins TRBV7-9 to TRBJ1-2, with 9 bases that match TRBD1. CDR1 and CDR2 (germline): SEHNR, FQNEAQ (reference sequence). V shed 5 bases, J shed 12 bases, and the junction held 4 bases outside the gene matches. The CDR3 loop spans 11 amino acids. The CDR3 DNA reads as TGTGCCAGCAGCCGGGACAGGGTTCACACCTTC. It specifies CASSRDRVHTF.

CDR3 protein: CASSHPGKDMNTEAFF. The CDR3 nucleotides are TGTGCCAGCAGTCATCCCGGGAAAGACATGAACACTGAAGCTTTCTTT. V and J are TRBV27 and TRBJ1-1; no definite D call. CDR3 length equals 16 residues. The V end was cut by 5 bases, the J end by 0 bases, with 16 bases between. Per the germline V gene, CDR1 is MNHEY and CDR2 is SMNVEV (reference sequence).